This paragraph reports one T cell receptor (beta chain). Its antigen is unknown. The sample belongs to a study of T cell repertoires in cytomegalovirus infection. Study as a whole: Carrying CMV and the relevant HLA type showed in public TCR beta signatures. Study-level findings and limits: Ex vivo responses were dominated by HLA-C-restricted CMV-specific TCR beta clonotypes. Frequencies of public TCR beta families were cumulated, and this identified carriers of CMV plus the relevant HLA.

Each CDR3 protein gets one entry after TCRdb re-called the reads with MiXCR. Here the sample spans approximately 990,000 distinct CDR3 sequences, approximately 31% being singletons. Sequencing was performed on cultured CD8+ T cells from PBMCs, taken from culture after CMV antigen stimulation. This receptor was obtained from a human donor in good health (CMV status not recorded). Some clones in this sample may be carry-over from other donors' samples.

The CDR3 loop is CASSLRGRGENIQYF. CDR3 sequence (DNA): TGTGCCAGCTCCCTACGGGGCAGGGGGGAAAACATTCAGTACTTC. This chain links TRBV7-6 with TRBJ2-4; tentatively, D is TRBD1 (7 bases). V was cut by 8 bases and J by 5 bases, with 19 bases left in between. There are 15 residues in the CDR3. In germline, CDR1 is SGHVS, CDR2 FNYEAQ.